This TCR beta chain is from a study of blood T cells in healthy people across ages. The study's findings and limits: The CMV status of each donor remained undetermined, and this could have confounded shifts in expanded clonotypes. Samples with more naive T cells showed higher observed beta diversity. Aged donors had fewer naive CD4+ cells and lower diversity than long-lived donors.

Details on this clonotype: The antigen remains undetermined.

Collection of ten milliliters of peripheral blood was performed for each donor. A J-beta primer mix and a sample-barcoded 5' primer were used in a second PCR of about 7 to 12 cycles. From the 5' RACE reads, TCRdb called clonotypes with MiXCR, one entry per CDR3 protein. The sample comprises approximately 730,000 distinct CDR3 sequences, 43% of which are singletons, and 20% rests with the top ten. J gave up 8 bases and V 2 bases, and 8 bases lay outside the gene matches. The length of the CDR3 is 15 residues. Germline loops: CDR1 MNHEY, CDR2 SMNVEV (reference sequence). The chain couples TRBV27 to TRBJ2-1; 8 bases are shared with TRBD2. The TCR comes from a woman aged 60 to 75 in good health. Source material: blood. DNA of the CDR3: TGTGCCAGCAGTTTAGCGCGCGGGGGGAGAGATGAGCAGTTCTTC. It yields the protein CASSLARGGRDEQFF.